The sequence of this T cell receptor (beta chain) was determined in a study of OX40 agonist ivuxolimab in advanced cancers. Study at large: Cancers in dose escalation were hepatocellular, melanoma, renal cell and head and neck. Three patients showed partial responses: one hepatocellular carcinoma and two cutaneous melanoma cases. Study-level points and caveats: Dose levels from 0.1 to 3.0 mg/kg saw CD4+ and CD8+ blood T cells expand clonally by week 6.

This clone was recorded once. Its antigen remains unknown. Sequenced by immunoSEQ multiplex PCR; TCRdb stores in-frame clones only, minus some. The repertoire consists of 70,000 or so clones, with roughly nine tenths occurring once and the leading ten covering 0.25% to 0.3%. This CDR3 is built from 17 residues. Germline lookup yields CDR1 SGHRS and CDR2 YFSETQ. The trim removed 0 bases at V and 6 bases at J, leaving 7 bases unmatched. The chain uses TRBV5-1 and TRBJ2-1, with 12 bases matching TRBD2. The source was CD4+ or CD8+ T cells sorted from blood, collected in a trial of the OX40 agonist ivuxolimab. The TCR sequence derives from an adult with an advanced solid tumor such as melanoma, head and neck, liver or kidney cancer. CDR3 sequence reads: CASSLAGTSGRTNEQFF. The CDR3 coding sequence is TGCGCCAGCAGCTTGGCCGGGACTAGCGGGCGTACCAATGAGCAGTTCTTC. The full variable domain, its missing parts supplied by reference TRBV5-1 and TRBJ2-1, is KAGVTQTPRYLIKTRGQQVTLSCSPISGHRSVSWYQQTPGQGLQFLFEYFSETQRNKGNFPGRFSGRQFSNSRSEMNVSTLELGDSALYLCASSLAGTSGRTNEQFFGPGTRLTVL.